The present TCR beta chain was sequenced within a study of identifying expanded T cells in peripheral blood. Collection occurred without any documented infections or immune events in donors. Profiled with immunoSEQ multiplex PCR; TCRdb holds only in-frame clones, not every one. This sample has 81,000 or so clones; 84% occur once, and the top ten carry around a fifth. A note on this clone: Its antigen is not identified.

Trimming shortened V by 3 bases and J by 0 bases, and 6 bases separated the two germline ends. The CDR3 consists of 14 residues. Germline CDR1 MNHEY, CDR2 SMNVEV (reference sequence). Study-wide findings and caveats: About 1.2 clones differed between technical replicates, versus around 15 and 18 over time. Roughly two-week clone count variance significantly increased as total template count grew.

The rearrangement links TRBV27 to TRBJ1-3; unclear D gene. The sequenced sample consisted of blood. The source is a person aged 18 to 70 in good health. The CDR3 region has the DNA TGTGCCAGCAGTTTTTCCAGCTCTGGAAACACCATATATTTT. As protein: CASSFSSSGNTIYF.